This TCR beta chain was sequenced for a study of T cells in Graves' hyperthyroidism and ophthalmopathy. Regarding the study as a whole: Ophthalmopathy cases were set apart from stable hyperthyroidism by a 13 V-J model.

A roughly 9.1 ml volume of fresh peripheral blood provided the PBMCs. Authors of the study amplified TCR beta CDR3 regions from RNA transcripts. The study used the HTBI primer set for a first-round RT-PCR of the TCR CDR3. MiXCR was run by TCRdb on the multiplex PCR reads, yielding one entry per CDR3 protein. The table lists some 530,000 distinct CDR3 sequences, less than 25% of them singletons, with under 55% in the top ten. To note about this clonotype: Its antigen is currently unknown.

This CDR3 region has 16 residues. With 3 bases removed from V and 6 bases from J, the gap between germline ends came to 17 bases. The rearrangement uses TRBV12-3 or TRBV12-4 and TRBJ2-2; D might be TRBD1 or TRBD2, each matching 5 bases. The sequenced material came from blood. The source is a woman aged 65 to 85 with Graves' ophthalmopathy. This CDR3 reads CASSFSPGSPAGELFF. The CDR3, as DNA: TGTGCCAGCAGTTTTTCGCCAGGGAGTCCCGCCGGGGAGCTGTTTTTT.